A single sample gave rise to the 8 T cell receptor beta chains below, sequenced in a study of T cell responses to AZD1222 COVID-19 vaccine (dated by TCRdb to the early 2020s). Per the publication, the time point label means: baseline before first vaccination. The method was the immunoSEQ multiplex PCR assay. TCRdb took over this immuneACCESS table, retaining in-frame rearrangements with V and J assigned. Such tables are incomplete; in checked studies, under half of the missing clones stem from an unresolved V gene, and the remainder is unexplained. This sample holds more than 150,000 clones; just over 90% were observed only once. The biggest ten clones account for roughly 0.99% of the sample. Sequencing used peripheral blood, obtained on day 0 of AZD1222 vaccination. These TCRs come from an adult in good health.

The chain joins TRBV29-1 to TRBJ1-4; no clear D. V lost 2 bases, J lost 7 bases, and 14 bases lay in between. Germline CDR1 is SQVTM and CDR2 is ANQGSEA. CDR3 length: 14 amino acids. CDR3 amino acids: CSVEMGAGGEKLFF. The CDR3 DNA is TGCAGCGTTGAAATGGGTGCAGGCGGTGAAAAACTGTTTTTT.

The chain employs TRBV20-1 and TRBJ2-1; no clear D. Trimming took off 3 bases at V and 5 bases at J, with 14 bases between the two ends. CDR1 and CDR2 from the germline V gene are DFQATT and SNEGSKA (reference sequence). This CDR3 has 14 residues. CDR3: CSASRQPTNNEQFF. DNA for the CDR3: TGCAGTGCTAGTCGGCAGCCAACGAACAATGAGCAGTTCTTC.

The chain uses TRBV10-1 and TRBJ2-3, with no clear D. Germline V gene data show CDR1 as WNHNN and CDR2 as SYGVQD (reference sequence). The V end was cut by 2 bases, the J end by 6 bases, with 12 bases between. This CDR3 is 14 amino acids long. The CDR3 sequence: CASSEGQNPDTQYF. In DNA, the CDR3 is TGCGCCAGCAGTGAGGGGCAGAACCCGGATACGCAGTATTTT.

The V call is TRBV6-1, the J call TRBJ2-5; D gene unclear. With 2 bases removed from V and 5 bases from J, the gap between germline ends came to 3 bases. CDR1 is MNHNS, CDR2 SASEGT, per germline. CDR3 length: 11 residues. The CDR3 bases are TGTGCCAGCAGTGAATCCGAGACCCAGTACTTC. This sequence encodes CASSESETQYF.

This clone came up once. The chain has TRBV6-1 and TRBJ1-2; D not resolved. V dropped 7 bases and J dropped 1 base, with 4 bases sitting between them. The germline V gene encodes CDR1 MNHNS and CDR2 SASEGT. The CDR3 extends over 11 amino acids. The CDR3 bases are TGTGCCAGCATTTTTAACTATGGCTACACCTTC. Its protein product is CASIFNYGYTF.

V gene TRBV27 combines with J gene TRBJ2-7, with 12 bases matching TRBD2. V shed 5 bases, J shed 3 bases, and the junction held 5 bases outside the gene matches. Germline assignment: CDR1 MNHEY and CDR2 SMNVEV (reference sequence). The CDR3 extends over 15 amino acids. The DNA for the CDR3 is TGTGCCAGCAGTCGGACTAGCGGGGCCCTCTACGAGCAGTACTTC. This sequence encodes CASSRTSGALYEQYF.

The chain employs TRBV18 and TRBJ1-2, with D perhaps matching TRBD1 (6 bases). Trimming removed 1 base from V and 7 bases from J, with 22 bases in between. The CDR3 sequence is 17 residues long. Germline-derived CDR1 and CDR2 are KGHSH and LQKENI. CDR3 in amino acids: CASSPLGGLSGLSGYTF. The CDR3 DNA sequence: TGTGCCAGCTCACCACTTGGGGGGCTCTCCGGACTTAGTGGCTACACCTTC.

The J gene is TRBJ1-3, the V gene TRBV23-1; D is possibly TRBD1 (5 bases). TRBV23-1 is annotated as an ORF whose role is uncertain. V was trimmed by 8 bases and J by 0 bases, leaving 29 bases between them. The CDR3 loop spans 20 amino acids. CDR3 coding DNA: TGCGCCAGCCACAATTTGGGGCAGGGTGAACGAACGACCTCTGGAAACACCATATATTTT. This gives the protein CASHNLGQGERTTSGNTIYF.